The source of this T cell receptor (beta chain) is a study of cytomegalovirus exposure and HLA in healthy donors. As for the study in general: Among the 350 to 500 donors who were genotyped, 81% fell in the genetic ancestry cluster that is associated with self-reported Caucasian donors. Overall study findings and caveats: Being productive about 90% or about 30% of the time was typical of most TCR beta V segments in an earlier analysis. With further analysis later on, most CMV-associated TCR beta chains appeared HLA-restricted.

The PCR had 60 Vbeta and 13 Jbeta primers. Data came from immunoSEQ multiplex PCR; TCRdb stores just in-frame clones and leaves some out. The sample lists 80,000 to 95,000 clones, 64% occurring once. Healthy bone marrow donors made up the donors. CDR1 is KGHSH, CDR2 LQKENI, per germline. There are 16 residues in the CDR3. Unmatched junction bases numbered 6, after V lost 3 bases and J lost 0 bases. This clone was seen a few times. Antigen unknown. The sample consisted of PBMCs. This chain uses TRBV18 with TRBJ2-3; TRBD1 matches 7 bases. The sequence was collected from a human donor in good health. The CDR3 region is CASSPLPGQSTDTQYF. The CDR3 region has the DNA TGTGCCAGCTCACCTTTACCGGGACAGAGCACAGATACGCAGTATTTT.